This T cell receptor (beta chain) appears in the sequencing data of a study of T-cell memory formation after mild COVID-19. For the study at large: In these data, TCR clusters were largely donor specific.

Study conclusions and caveats: Clones from the second wave (peaking day 37) had unconfirmed SARS-CoV-2 specificity.

This clonotype was seen a handful of times. What it recognizes is unknown. The CDR3 consists of 16 residues. Trimming took 2 bases from V and 7 from J; bases not matched to a gene: 11. Germline V gene data show CDR1 as SEHNR and CDR2 as FQNEAQ (reference sequence). 5'RACE with constant-segment primers built TCRalpha and TCRbeta cDNA libraries with UMIs. One entry per CDR3 protein results from TCRdb running MiXCR on the 5' RACE reads. The sample records roughly 600,000 distinct CDR3 sequences, approximately 19% being singletons. The chain uses TRBV7-9 and TRBJ2-7, with 10 bases aligning to TRBD2. Sequencing was done on a sample of PBMCs or a T cell subset sorted from them (not recorded which). The sequence was collected from an adult woman who had mild COVID-19 (a few samples of this study predate the infection). Cell type and time point are not known. Here the CDR3 reads CASSLILAGEGREQYF. The DNA for the CDR3 is TGTGCCAGCAGCTTAATCCTAGCGGGAGAGGGTAGGGAGCAGTACTTC. The full variable domain, rest sourced from reference TRBV7-9 and TRBJ2-7, is DTGVSQNPRHKITKRGQNVTFRCDPISEHNRLYWYRQTLGQGPEFLTYFQNEAQLEKSRLLSDRFSAERPKGSFSTLEIQRTEQGDSAMYLCASSLILAGEGREQYFGPGTRLTVT.